This record concerns one T cell receptor beta chain sequence. The antigen is unknown. The data belong to a study of glioma-infiltrating T cells. Study in general: Low-grade gliomas were grade II; glioblastomas were grade IV at initial diagnosis. General study points: Gliomas, especially low-grade, showed above-expected tissue-blood divergence; non-neoplastic patients showed below. Signature shared blood CDR3 motifs were enriched in low-divergence and depleted in high-divergence patients.

Using RNA template, CDR3s of TCR alpha and beta were amplified with iRepertoire arm-PCR. Input was roughly 100-450 ng of tissue mRNA or PBMC total RNA. TCRdb recomputed calls from the multiplex PCR reads with MiXCR, one row per CDR3 protein. The repertoire has more than 300,000 distinct CDR3 sequences, 41% of them found once; the top ten carry more than 10%. CDR3 length equals 18 residues. With 0 bases clipped from V and 5 bases from J, the junction kept 13 bases outside the gene matches. Germline V lookup: CDR1 LNHNV, CDR2 YYDKDF (reference sequence). The sample was glioma tissue, nonneoplastic brain tissue, or PBMCs (not recorded which). The sequence came from a human donor with low-grade glioma or glioblastoma, undergoing nonglioma brain surgery, or in good health (not recorded which). The V call is TRBV15, the J call TRBJ2-3, with 8 positions matching TRBD2. This chain's CDR3 is CATSRDPWTGGQEDTQYF. The CDR3, as DNA: TGTGCCACCAGCAGAGACCCGTGGACGGGAGGGCAGGAAGATACGCAGTATTTT.